This TCR beta chain was obtained from a study of T cells in localized non-small cell lung cancer (dated by TCRdb to about 2020). In terms of the full investigation: The study analyzed T cell repertoires of roughly 220 early-stage NSCLC patients, comparing tumors and uninvolved tumor-adjacent lungs. Of the NSCLC patients, 129 were male and some 97 were female, and the mean age was approximately 64 years. All 240 or so NSCLC patients in the cohort were treatment-naive and had localized lung tumors that were resected.

This clone is deemed medium-sized (0.01 to 0.1%). Its antigen remains undetermined. No much larger clonotype is one base removed from it; base qualities were not supplied. Uninvolved adjacent lung was obtained at least 2 cm from the tumor margin, and the absence of atypia was confirmed by two independent pathologists. At diagnosis, tumor, uninvolved tumor-adjacent lung and peripheral blood were collected and then preserved as a mix of FFPE and fresh-frozen material. The V end loses 5 bases and the J end loses 1 base, and a stretch of 17 bases separates them. The CDR3 contains 17 residues, cysteine and phenylalanine counted. The only DNA kept is the CDR3, 51 bases in frame from the first base. The germline V gene provides CDR1 SGHNT and CDR2 YENEEA. TCR beta CDR3 regions were sequenced from DNA using the immunoSEQ Assay. As for how the authors treated the data: T cell density was computed as TCR beta template counts normalized to usable DNA estimated by amplifying housekeeping genes. The preseqR package was used to estimate richness by extrapolating to 400,000 templates for PBMC samples and to 120,000 templates for tissue samples. Clonality was defined by subtracting Pielou's evenness from one. Differential abundance testing on productive amino-acid clonotypes, with a minimum total count of 5 and an alpha of 0.1, was used to identify tissue-enriched TCRs. The Jaccard Index and the Morisita Overlap Index were used to measure repertoire overlap between compartments. GLIPH grouped TCR beta CDR3s together with public tetramer-defined viral CDR3s, and a viral motif had to include at least three viral sequences and show V-gene enrichment. Entries here come from immuneACCESS through TCRdb and include only in-frame sequences with V and J called. Some clones fail to appear in such tables; in the studies checked, an unresolved V gene covers under half of the shortfall, and the cause of the remainder is unknown. The V and J calls and clone size were taken over from that table, and D and trimming were inferred from the DNA. In this sample the table shows 6,000 or so clones, approximately 16% of which occur a single time. About 5% of the sample goes to the ten largest clones.

On the study overall, not on this receptor specifically: Longer overall survival was associated with higher blood T cell density, whereas shorter survival was associated with higher adjacent-lung clonality. Because of the exploratory design, TCR variables were selected using unadjusted p-values without false-discovery rate correction. Uninvolved tumor-adjacent lung showed the highest T cell clonality, higher than tumor, which suggests more focused antigenic responses in the uninvolved tumor-adjacent lung. Of the top 100 tumor clones, a median of roughly 56 were detected in paired uninvolved adjacent lung; under 30 were also among that lung's top 100. Because multi-region sequencing of the tumors was not done, intratumor heterogeneity could not be ruled out.

The sample was normal lung tissue next to the tumor, taken before any cancer treatment. This chain is built from TRBV11-3 and TRBJ2-2; no D segment can be confidently identified. This TCR was recovered from a male donor at least 60 years old with stage II squamous cell lung carcinoma. Here is the DNA: TGTGCCAGCAGCATCGGTAGATTTACACGGAACACCGGGGAGCTGTTTTTT. It translates to CASSIGRFTRNTGELFF.